The 19 T cell receptor beta chains below were found in one sample sequenced in a study of T cells in Graves' hyperthyroidism and ophthalmopathy. TCR beta CDR3 regions were amplified from RNA transcripts. The primer set for the first-round RT-PCR of the TCR CDR3 was HTBI. TCRdb re-derived calls from the multiplex PCR reads in MiXCR, one entry per CDR3 protein. The sample records around 600,000 distinct CDR3 sequences, approximately 15% being singletons. The source material was blood. The origin of the receptors is a young woman with Graves' ophthalmopathy.

V is TRBV2 and J is TRBJ2-3; 8 nucleotides align to TRBD1. CDR1 SNHLY and CDR2 FYNNEI come from the germline V gene. J was trimmed by 6 bases and V by 10 bases; bases with no gene match: 9. The CDR3 covers 13 residues. Here the CDR3 DNA reads TGTGCCACTGTTGCAGGGGGCGGTGATACGCAGTATTTT. This translates into CATVAGGGDTQYF.

This clonotype appeared many times. V is TRBV27 and J is TRBJ1-4; D unresolved. The germline V gene encodes CDR1 MNHEY and CDR2 SMNVEV (reference sequence). The CDR3 contains 14 residues. V dropped 3 bases and J dropped 5 bases, with 10 bases sitting between them. The CDR3 region has the DNA TGTGCCAGCAGTTTTAACAGAGAGAATGAAAAACTGTTTTTT. Encoded protein: CASSFNRENEKLFF.

In this sample, this clonotype turned up a few times. The rearrangement joins TRBV20-1 to TRBJ2-2; no reliable D call. From germline, CDR1 is DFQATT and CDR2 SNEGSKA (reference sequence). The CDR3 runs to 12 residues. Trimming cost V 0 bases and J 6 bases, with 5 bases left between them. Here the CDR3 reads CSARDGPGELFF. CDR3 nucleotide sequence: TGCAGTGCTAGAGATGGGCCCGGGGAGCTGTTTTTT.

This clonotype has only a few counts. V gene TRBV25-1 combines with J gene TRBJ2-2, with 14 bases fitting TRBD2. V shed 5 bases, J shed 5 bases, and the junction held 7 bases outside the gene matches. This CDR3 is 17 amino acids long. Germline loops: CDR1 MGHDK, CDR2 SYGVNS. This CDR3 is CASSQGLAGDETGELFF. DNA of the CDR3: TGTGCCAGCAGTCAGGGACTAGCGGGAGATGAAACCGGGGAGCTGTTTTTT.

The table lists this clonotype with many counts. The rearrangement uses TRBV30 and TRBJ1-4; 8 nucleotides match TRBD1. The V and J ends lost 2 bases and 5 bases, in that order; junction bases with no gene match: 7. There are 15 residues in the CDR3. Looked up from germline, CDR1 is GTSNPN and CDR2 is SVGIG (reference sequence). The CDR3 DNA sequence: TGTGCCTGGAGTCGAACCGGGACAGGCAATGAAAAACTGTTTTTT. It is translated as CAWSRTGTGNEKLFF. The entire variable domain, with the rest obtained from reference TRBV30 and TRBJ1-4, is as follows: SQTIHQWPATLVQPVGSPLSLECTVEGTSNPNLYWYRQAAGRGLQLLFYSVGIGQISSEVPQNLSASRPQDRQFILSSKKLLLSDSGFYLCAWSRTGTGNEKLFFGSGTQLSVL.

V is TRBV4-1 and J is TRBJ2-1; D possibly corresponds to TRBD2 (6 bases). V shed 5 bases and J shed 2 bases, with 13 bases lying between them. CDR1 is MGHRA, CDR2 YSYEKL, per germline. The CDR3 consists of 15 residues. The chain's CDR3 is CASSGGLPPYNEQFF. DNA of the CDR3: TGCGCCAGCAGCGGGGGACTCCCCCCCTACAATGAGCAGTTCTTC.

This clonotype has a count of ten or more. The J gene is TRBJ2-3, the V gene TRBV6-1; D perhaps matches TRBD2 (5 bases). The CDR3 is 14 amino acids. V lost 6 bases and J lost 0, with 10 bases in between. The germline CDR1 and CDR2 sequences are MNHNS and SASEGT. The CDR3 region has the DNA TGTGCCAGCAGACGGCTAGCTAGCACAGATACGCAGTATTTT. Its protein is CASRRLASTDTQYF.

The table lists this clonotype with a few counts. It may be a read error: a sequence one base away is much more abundant. The rearrangement links TRBV20-1 to TRBJ2-7, with 7 bases matching TRBD1. The CDR3 has 15 residues. Looked up from germline, CDR1 is DFQATT and CDR2 is SNEGSKA (reference sequence). CDR3 coding DNA: TGCGGTGCTAGACACGACAGGGCCAACTCCTACGAGCAGTACTTC. This codes for CGARHDRANSYEQYF.

This chain's CDR3 is CASSPPRAGSGETQYF. Here the CDR3 DNA reads TGTGCCAGCAGCCCACCCCGAGCGGGATCCGGGGAGACCCAGTACTTC. The chain recombines TRBV7-9 with TRBJ2-5, with TRBD2 matching over 7 bases. The V gene end was trimmed by 5 bases and the J gene end by 5 bases; junction bases not matched to a gene: 14. CDR1 and CDR2 from the germline V gene are SEHNR and FQNEAQ (reference sequence). The CDR3 length is 16 residues.

This rearrangement joins TRBV5-6 to TRBJ2-5, with 8 bases lining up with TRBD2. V gave up 1 base and J gave up 5 bases; unmatched junction bases: 10. Germline CDR1 and CDR2: SGHDT and YYEEEE. The CDR3 loop spans 16 amino acids. CDR3 in amino acids: CASSLLVGRAWETQYF. The CDR3 DNA reads TGTGCCAGCAGCTTGTTGGTCGGGAGGGCCTGGGAGACCCAGTACTTC.

This clonotype appeared many times. The genes are TRBV6-2 or TRBV6-3 and TRBJ2-7; 9 positions agree with TRBD2. Per germline, CDR1 MNHEY and CDR2 SVGEGT. V shed 0 bases, J shed 3 bases, and the junction held 3 bases outside the gene matches. The CDR3 has 15 amino acids. CDR3 coding DNA: TGTGCCAGCAGTTACTCGGCTAGCGGGGTCTACGAGCAGTACTTC. Residues: CASSYSASGVYEQYF.

This clonotype occurred many times. The V gene is TRBV10-3, the J gene TRBJ2-7; D gene unclear. The V gene lost 0 bases and the J gene lost 2 bases, with 14 bases spanning the gap. The CDR3 consists of 16 residues. Per the germline V gene, CDR1 is ENHRY and CDR2 is SYGVKD. CDR3 bases: TGTGCCATCAGTGAGTCTAGTCATATACCAACCTACGAGCAGTACTTC. It encodes CAISESSHIPTYEQYF.

This clonotype came up many times. The chain joins TRBV6-1 to TRBJ2-2; tentative D call: TRBD1 (5 bases). Germline V gene sequence: CDR1 MNHNS, CDR2 SASEGT. Trimming took off 5 bases at V and 1 base at J, with 14 bases between the two ends. The CDR3 extends over 16 amino acids. CDR3 in amino acids: CASSYHSDRNTGELFF. DNA for the CDR3: TGTGCCAGCAGTTATCATTCAGACAGGAACACCGGGGAGCTGTTTTTT.

This clonotype was seen repeatedly, ten times or more. The chain carries TRBV2 and TRBJ1-5; 8 bases fit TRBD1. This CDR3 comprises 15 residues. Germline values: CDR1 SNHLY, CDR2 FYNNEI. V was pared by 7 bases and J by 9 bases, with 14 bases of the junction left unmatched. CDR3 DNA: TGTGCCAGCACCTTCGGTGCAGGGACAGGATTGCCCCAGCATTTT. The encoded protein is CASTFGAGTGLPQHF.

With regard to this clonotype: Possible read error: a much larger clone is one base away. The chain recombines TRBV7-9 with TRBJ2-5; 8 bases map to TRBD2. CDR1 SEHNR and CDR2 FQNEAQ come from the germline V gene (reference sequence). The CDR3 consists of 15 residues. CDR3 in amino acids: CVSSYTSGSQETQYF. The CDR3 nucleotides are TGTGTCAGCAGTTATACTAGCGGCTCCCAAGAGACCCAGTACTTC.

This clonotype was detected many times. The rearrangement joins TRBV2 to TRBJ1-2, with TRBD1 identical over 10 bases. This CDR3 has 15 amino acids. Germline-derived CDR1 and CDR2 are SNHLY and FYNNEI. The junction had 5 bases not matched to a gene; V was cut back by 3 bases and J by 4 bases. This CDR3 is CASSEMGQGTYGYTF. The CDR3 DNA reads TGTGCCAGCAGTGAGATGGGACAGGGGACCTATGGCTACACCTTC.

This clonotype has only one observation. The CDR3 spells CASRQEAQYF. CDR3 bases: TGTGCCAGCAGACAGGAGGCCCAGTACTTC. This rearrangement joins TRBV6-1 to TRBJ2-5; D is possibly TRBD1 or TRBD2 (5 bases each). V dropped 6 bases and J dropped 9 bases, with 8 bases sitting between them. The CDR3 has 10 amino acids. CDR1 and CDR2 from the germline V gene are MNHNS and SASEGT.

This chain uses TRBV4-1 with TRBJ1-1, with a weak D call TRBD1 (5 bases). CDR3 size: 15 residues. With 1 base removed from V and 3 bases from J, the gap between germline ends came to 12 bases. Germline assignment: CDR1 MGHRA and CDR2 YSYEKL. CDR3 DNA sequence: TGCGCCAGCAGCCAAGGTAGCGACAGATACACTGAAGCTTTCTTT. Protein sequence: CASSQGSDRYTEAFF.

The chain is built from TRBV5-1 and TRBJ1-1, with 8 bases fitting TRBD1. Germline V lookup: CDR1 SGHRS, CDR2 YFSETQ. Unmatched junction bases numbered 6, after V lost 0 bases and J lost 5 bases. This CDR3 is 15 amino acids long. The CDR3 reads CASSLETGVGTEAFF. CDR3 coding DNA: TGCGCCAGCAGCTTGGAGACAGGGGTGGGGACTGAAGCTTTCTTT.